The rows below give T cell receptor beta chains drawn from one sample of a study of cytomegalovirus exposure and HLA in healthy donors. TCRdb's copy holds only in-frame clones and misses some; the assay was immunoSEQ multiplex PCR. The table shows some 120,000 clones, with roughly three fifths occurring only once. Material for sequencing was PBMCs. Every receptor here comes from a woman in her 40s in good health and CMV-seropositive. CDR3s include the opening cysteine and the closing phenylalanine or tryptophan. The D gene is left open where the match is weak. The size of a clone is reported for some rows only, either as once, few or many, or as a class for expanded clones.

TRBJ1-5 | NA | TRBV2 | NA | TGTGCCAGCAGTGACCCTGGGGCAAGGAATCAGCCCCAGCATTTT | CASSDPGARNQPQHF
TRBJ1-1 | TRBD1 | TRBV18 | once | TGTGCCAGCTCACAGGACAGGGGCACTGAAGCTTTCTTT | CASSQDRGTEAFF
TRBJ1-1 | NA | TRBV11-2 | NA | TGTGCCAGCAGCTCCCAACGCGTAAACACTGAAGCTTTCTTT | CASSSQRVNTEAFF
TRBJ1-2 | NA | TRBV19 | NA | TGTGCCAGTAGTTGGTCCCGGGACTATGGCTACACCTTC | CASSWSRDYGYTF
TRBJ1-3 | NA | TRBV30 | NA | TGTGCCTGGAGTGCCAGCTCTGGAAACACCATATATTTT | CAWSASSGNTIYF
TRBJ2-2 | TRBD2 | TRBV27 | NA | TGTGCCAGCAGTTTAATAGGGGCGGGAGTCGGGGAGCTGTTTTTT | CASSLIGAGVGELFF
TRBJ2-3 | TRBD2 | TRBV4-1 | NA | TGCGCCAGCAGCCTGACTAGCGGGAGGGCCCCAGATACGCAGTATTTT | CASSLTSGRAPDTQYF
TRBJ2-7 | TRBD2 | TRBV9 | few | TGTGCCAGCAGCGTAGGTAGCGGGAGGGGCGAGCAGTACTTC | CASSVGSGRGEQYF
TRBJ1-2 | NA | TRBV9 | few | TGTGCCAGCAGCGTAGCCTCCCGAGTATCGGTTTATGGCTACACCTTC | CASSVASRVSVYGYTF
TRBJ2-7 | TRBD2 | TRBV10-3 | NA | TGTGCCATCAGTGAGTCTGGGGGGGAGGGCGAGCAGTACTTC | CAISESGGEGEQYF
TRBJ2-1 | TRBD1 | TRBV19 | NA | TGTGCCAGTAGTAGAGGGGGCGCCAGGAGTGGGGATTACAATGAGCAGTTCTTC | CASSRGGARSGDYNEQFF
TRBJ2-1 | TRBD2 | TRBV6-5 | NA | TGTGCCAGCAGTTACGACGCGGGAGGGGAGAGCAATGAGCAGTTCTTC | CASSYDAGGESNEQFF
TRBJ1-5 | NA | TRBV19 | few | TGTGCCAGTAGTATTGACAGAGAATATAGCAATCAGCCCCAGCATTTT | CASSIDREYSNQPQHF
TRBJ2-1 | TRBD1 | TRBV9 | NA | TGTGCCAGCAGCGGAGACGGGACAGATTACAATGAGCAGTTCTTC | CASSGDGTDYNEQFF
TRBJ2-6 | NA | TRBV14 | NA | TGTGCCAGCAGCCCTCAGGTGGTAGGGGCCAACGTCCTGACTTTC | CASSPQVVGANVLTF
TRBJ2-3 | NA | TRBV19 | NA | TGTGCCAGTAGTTCATCCCGGGAACGCACAGATACGCAGTATTTT | CASSSSRERTDTQYF
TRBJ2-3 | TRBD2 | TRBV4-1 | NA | TGCGCCAGCAGCCAGTTCGGGACTAGCGGGAGTATCGCGCAGTATTTT | CASSQFGTSGSIAQYF
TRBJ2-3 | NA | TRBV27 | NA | TGTGCCAGCAGTACCCAGCCCCCAGGGGTAGCTACCTACACAGATACGCAGTATTTT | CASSTQPPGVATYTDTQYF
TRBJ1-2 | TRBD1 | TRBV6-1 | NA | TGTGCCAGCAGAGGGACAGGGGATTGGGGCTACACCTTC | CASRGTGDWGYTF
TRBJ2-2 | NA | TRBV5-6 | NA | TGTGCCAGCAGCTTTGTCTCCACCGGGGAGCTGTTTTTT | CASSFVSTGELFF
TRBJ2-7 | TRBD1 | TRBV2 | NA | TGTGCCAGCAGTGAAGCGCCAGTAGGACAGGGGTACTTC | CASSEAPVGQGYF
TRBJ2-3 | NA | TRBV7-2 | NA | TGTGCCAGCAGCGGGCAGCCCAGGTCCACAGATACGCAGTATTTT | CASSGQPRSTDTQYF
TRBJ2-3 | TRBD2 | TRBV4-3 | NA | TGCGCCAGCAGCCAAGGAAGACTAGCGGGAGGGCGCACAGATACGCAGTATTTT | CASSQGRLAGGRTDTQYF
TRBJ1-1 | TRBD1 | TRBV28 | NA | TGTGCCAGCAGTCCACCGGACAGGGCCATATCAGGGGCTTTCTTT | CASSPPDRAISGAFF
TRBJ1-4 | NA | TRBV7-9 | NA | TGTGCCAGCAGCTTAGCCGCGGGACCCAATGAAAAACTGTTTTTT | CASSLAAGPNEKLFF
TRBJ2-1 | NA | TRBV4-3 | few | TGCGCCAGCAGCCAAGATGCGCGGGGTGAGCAGTTCTTC | CASSQDARGEQFF
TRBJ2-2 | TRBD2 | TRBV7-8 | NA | TGTGCCAGCAGCTCACCGGGACTAGAGACCACCGGGGAGCTGTTTTTT | CASSSPGLETTGELFF
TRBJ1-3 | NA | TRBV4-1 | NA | TGCGCCAGCAGCCCAGAGTTCGTTGGAAACACCATATATTTT | CASSPEFVGNTIYF
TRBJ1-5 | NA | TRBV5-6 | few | TGTGCCAGCAGCTCCCTGAGTCAGCCCCAGCATTTT | CASSSLSQPQHF
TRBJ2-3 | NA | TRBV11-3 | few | TGTGCCAGCAGCTCCGGGACTTATAGCACAGATACGCAGTATTTT | CASSSGTYSTDTQYF
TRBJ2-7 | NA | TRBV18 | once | TGTGCCAGCTCACCACTCAGGGACACATACGAGCAGTACTTC | CASSPLRDTYEQYF
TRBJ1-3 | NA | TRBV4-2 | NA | TGTGCCAGCAGCCAAGAACTGGGGGCGGCTGGAAACACCATATATTTT | CASSQELGAAGNTIYF
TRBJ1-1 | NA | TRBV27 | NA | TGTGCCAGCAGTACAGCTCCCTATAACGGGGTGATGAACACTGAAGCTTTCTTT | CASSTAPYNGVMNTEAFF
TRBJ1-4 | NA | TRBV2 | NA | TGTGCCAGCAGTTCCGACAGGAGGAAGAATGAAAAACTGTTTTTT | CASSSDRRKNEKLFF
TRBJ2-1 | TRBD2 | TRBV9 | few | TGTGCCAGCAGCGCGCGGACTAGCGGGAACTTTGAGCAGTTCTTC | CASSARTSGNFEQFF
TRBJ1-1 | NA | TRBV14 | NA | TGTGCCAGCAGCCAAAGTGGGTCGGGGGGACGAACTGAAGCTTTCTTT | CASSQSGSGGRTEAFF
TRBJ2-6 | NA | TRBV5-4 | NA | TGTGCCAGCAGCCTGGAGGAGAGCTCTGGGGCCAACGTCCTGACTTTC | CASSLEESSGANVLTF
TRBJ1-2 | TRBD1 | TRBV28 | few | TGTGCCAGTACGGTAGGGGACAGCTATGGCTACACCTTC | CASTVGDSYGYTF
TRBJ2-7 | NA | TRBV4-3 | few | TGCGCCAGCAGCCAAGGGGCGGGAAAGGGTCGGTACGAGCAGTACTTC | CASSQGAGKGRYEQYF
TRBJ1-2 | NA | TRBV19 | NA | TGTGCCAGTAGTCCGGGCGCGGGAAACGGCTACACCTTC | CASSPGAGNGYTF
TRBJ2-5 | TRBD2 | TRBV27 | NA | TGTGCCAGCAGCCCCGGGACTAGCTGGTACTTC | CASSPGTSWYF
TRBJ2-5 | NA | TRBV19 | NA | TGTGCCAGTAGCCAATTACAGAGCCAAGAGACCCAGTACTTC | CASSQLQSQETQYF
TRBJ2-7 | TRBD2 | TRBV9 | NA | TGTGCCAGCAGCGTAGAGGGGCGGGAGATAGGCGAGCAGTACTTC | CASSVEGREIGEQYF
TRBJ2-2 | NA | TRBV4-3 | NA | TGCGCCAGCAGCCAAGAAGTGCCGAGAGTCACCGGGGAGCTGTTTTTT | CASSQEVPRVTGELFF
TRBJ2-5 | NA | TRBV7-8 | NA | TGTGCCAGCAGCTTACCGCGGGAGACCCAGTACTTC | CASSLPRETQYF
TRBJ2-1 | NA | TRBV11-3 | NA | TGTGCCAGCAGCTTAGCGGGAGAATGGAATGAGCAGTTCTTC | CASSLAGEWNEQFF
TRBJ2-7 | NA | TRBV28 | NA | TGTGCCAGCAGTCCTTTAGAAAGTACCTACGAGCAGTACTTC | CASSPLESTYEQYF
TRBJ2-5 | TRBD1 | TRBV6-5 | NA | TGTGCCAGCAGGCGACAGGGGCAAGAGACCCAGTACTTC | CASRRQGQETQYF
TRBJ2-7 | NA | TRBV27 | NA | TGTGCCAGCAGTTTATCATCACCGGGCCCCAGGGCCTACGAGCAGTACTTC | CASSLSSPGPRAYEQYF
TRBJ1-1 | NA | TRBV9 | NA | TGTGCCAGCAGCGCCCAGGGCTTGAACACTGAAGCTTTCTTT | CASSAQGLNTEAFF
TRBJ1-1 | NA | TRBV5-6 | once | TGTGCCAGCAGCTTTGGGTACGGGAGGGCGGACACTGAAGCTTTCTTT | CASSFGYGRADTEAFF
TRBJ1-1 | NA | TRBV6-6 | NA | TGTGCCAGCAGTTACGATGTCACAGCTTGGGACACTGAAGCTTTCTTT | CASSYDVTAWDTEAFF
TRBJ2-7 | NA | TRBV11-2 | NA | TGTGCCAGCAGCTTAGGGCTAGAGGCCTACGAGCAGTACTTC | CASSLGLEAYEQYF
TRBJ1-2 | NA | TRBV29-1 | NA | TGCAGCGTCTTGGACAGCGTGATTGGCTACACCTTC | CSVLDSVIGYTF
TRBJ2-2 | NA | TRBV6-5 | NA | TGTGCCAATCAGGGGAACACCGGGGAGCTGTTTTTT | CANQGNTGELFF
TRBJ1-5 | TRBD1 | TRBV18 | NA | TGTGCCAGCTCAGCCCCGGGACAGGGCAATCAGCCCCAGCATTTT | CASSAPGQGNQPQHF
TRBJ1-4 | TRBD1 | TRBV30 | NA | TGTGCCTCTTCGACAGGGGCTAATGAAAAACTGTTTTTT | CASSTGANEKLFF
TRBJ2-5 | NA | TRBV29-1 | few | TGCAGCGTTGAACCCGGGGATGGTCAAGAGACCCAGTACTTC | CSVEPGDGQETQYF
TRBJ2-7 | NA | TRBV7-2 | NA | TGTGCCACCGGGACTGTCGATTACGAGCAGTACTTC | CATGTVDYEQYF
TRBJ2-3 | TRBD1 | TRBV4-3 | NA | TGCGCCAGCAGCCAAGAACGGACCGGGACAGGGTATGAGGATACGCAGTATTTT | CASSQERTGTGYEDTQYF